This T cell receptor beta chain was recovered during a study of beta chain features in type 1 diabetes. Study at large: There was similarity between patients and healthy donors in age, gender and cell yields.

Whole-study findings and limits: In type 1 diabetes patients, VDJ junctions had fewer insertions; deletions at these junctions were more frequent. Patients with Type 1 diabetes showed moderately but significantly shorter TCRB CDR3s in all four CD4+ subsets.

CD45RO/CCR7/CD25/CD127/CD95/CD27 staining was used to isolate CD4+ naive, central memory, regulatory and stem cell-like memory cells by sorting. CDR3 length equals 16 residues. V lost 6 bases to trimming and J lost 0 bases; unmatched junction nucleotides: 4. The germline V gene has CDR1 LNHDA and CDR2 SQIVND (reference sequence). Of note for this clone: Its antigen is unidentified.

The whole isolated RNA underwent reverse transcription, so sequencing captured expressed TCRB transcripts. An average around 3.5 million reads came from naive, central memory and regulatory T cell samples. Method: immunoSEQ multiplex PCR; TCRdb's copy keeps in-frame clones and lacks some. The sample includes fewer than 300,000 clones, about a fifth of them seen just once. The TCR originated in a woman aged 40 to 49 with type 1 diabetes. The sequenced sample consisted of naive CD4+ T cells from blood. The chain uses TRBV19 and TRBJ2-1; TRBD1 matches at 11 bases. The CDR3: CASRNGQGASYNEQFF. The CDR3 coding sequence is TGTGCCAGTAGAAACGGACAGGGGGCCTCCTACAATGAGCAGTTCTTC.